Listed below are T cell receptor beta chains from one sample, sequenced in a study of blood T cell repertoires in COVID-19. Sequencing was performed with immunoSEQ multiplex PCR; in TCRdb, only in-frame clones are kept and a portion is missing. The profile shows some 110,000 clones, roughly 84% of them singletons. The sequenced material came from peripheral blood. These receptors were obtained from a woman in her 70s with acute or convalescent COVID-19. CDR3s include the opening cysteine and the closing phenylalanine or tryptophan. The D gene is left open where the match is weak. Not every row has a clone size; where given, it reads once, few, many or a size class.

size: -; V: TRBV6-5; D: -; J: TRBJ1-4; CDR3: CASSYSGQGGEKLFF; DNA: TGTGCCAGCAGTTACTCGGGGCAGGGTGGCGAAAAACTGTTTTTT
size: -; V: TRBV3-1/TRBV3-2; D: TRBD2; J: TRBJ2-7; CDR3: CASSRGLAGDRSYEQYF; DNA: TGTGCCAGCAGCCGAGGACTAGCGGGAGATCGGTCCTACGAGCAGTACTTC
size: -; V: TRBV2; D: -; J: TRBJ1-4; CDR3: CASSEYGGTNEKLFF; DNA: TGTGCCAGCAGTGAATACGGCGGAACTAATGAAAAACTGTTTTTT
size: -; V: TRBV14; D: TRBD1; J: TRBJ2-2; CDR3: CASSQRTGLGGELFF; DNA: TGTGCCAGCAGCCAACGGACAGGGCTCGGCGGGGAGCTGTTTTTT
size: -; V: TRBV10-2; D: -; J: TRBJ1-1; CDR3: CASSPLGQGNTEAFF; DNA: TGCGCCAGCAGTCCCCTGGGACAAGGTAACACTGAAGCTTTCTTT
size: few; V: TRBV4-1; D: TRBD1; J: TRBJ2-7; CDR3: CASSQDRDSHPREQYF; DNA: TGCGCCAGCAGCCAAGATAGGGACAGCCATCCCCGAGAGCAGTACTTC
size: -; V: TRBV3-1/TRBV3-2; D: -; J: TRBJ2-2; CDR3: CASSQGGLGELFF; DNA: TGTGCCAGCAGCCAAGGAGGGCTCGGGGAGCTGTTTTTT
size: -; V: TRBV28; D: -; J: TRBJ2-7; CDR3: CASSLWGAESYEQYF; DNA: TGTGCCAGCAGTTTATGGGGAGCAGAGTCCTACGAGCAGTACTTC
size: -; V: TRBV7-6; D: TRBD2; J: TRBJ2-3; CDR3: CASSFRLAGSTDTQYF; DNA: TGTGCCAGCAGCTTTCGACTAGCGGGAAGCACAGATACGCAGTATTTT
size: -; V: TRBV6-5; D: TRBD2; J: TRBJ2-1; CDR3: CASSYSGGSHNEQFF; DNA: TGTGCCAGCAGTTACTCGGGCGGGAGTCACAATGAGCAGTTCTTC
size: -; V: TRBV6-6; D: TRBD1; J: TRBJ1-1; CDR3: CASTPTGSSESFEAFF; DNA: TGTGCCAGCACCCCGACAGGGTCCTCCGAATCCTTTGAAGCTTTCTTT
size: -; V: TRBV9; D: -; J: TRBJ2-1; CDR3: CASSVPGSNEQFF; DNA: TGTGCCAGCAGCGTCCCGGGTAGCAATGAGCAGTTCTTC
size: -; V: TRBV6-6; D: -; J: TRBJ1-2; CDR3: CASSYLGEGYTF; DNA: TGTGCCAGCAGTTACCTGGGAGAGGGCTACACCTTC
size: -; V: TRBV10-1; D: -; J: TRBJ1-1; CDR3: CASIQDGKNTEAFF; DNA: TGCGCCAGCATTCAGGACGGGAAAAACACTGAAGCTTTCTTT
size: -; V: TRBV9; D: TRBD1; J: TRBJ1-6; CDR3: CASSVAGQGGDSPLHF; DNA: TGTGCCAGCAGCGTAGCGGGACAGGGAGGCGATTCACCCCTCCACTTT
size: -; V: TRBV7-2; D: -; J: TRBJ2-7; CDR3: CASSLSAGMGYEQYF; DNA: TGTGCCAGCAGCTTATCGGCAGGGATGGGCTACGAGCAGTACTTC
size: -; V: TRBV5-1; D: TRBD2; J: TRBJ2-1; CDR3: CASSITSGGYNEQFF; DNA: TGCGCCAGCAGCATAACTAGCGGGGGTTACAATGAGCAGTTCTTC
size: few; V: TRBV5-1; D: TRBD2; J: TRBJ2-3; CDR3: CASSLFAGGNTDTQYF; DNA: TGCGCCAGCAGCTTGTTCGCGGGGGGCAACACAGATACGCAGTATTTT
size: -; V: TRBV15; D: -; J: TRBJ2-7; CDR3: CATSRGRGPYEQYF; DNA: TGTGCCACCAGCAGAGGAAGAGGGCCGTACGAGCAGTACTTC
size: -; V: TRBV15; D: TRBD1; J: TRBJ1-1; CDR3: CATAGGVNVGSSQAFF; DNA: TGTGCCACCGCAGGGGGCGTCAATGTGGGGTCCTCTCAAGCTTTCTTT
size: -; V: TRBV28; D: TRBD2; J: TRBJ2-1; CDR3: CASSLGLAGDNEQFF; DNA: TGTGCCAGCAGTTTAGGGCTAGCGGGGGACAATGAGCAGTTCTTC
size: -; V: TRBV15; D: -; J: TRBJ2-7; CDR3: CATSRDQQTGGFTYEQYF; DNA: TGTGCCACCAGCAGAGACCAGCAGACAGGAGGCTTCACCTACGAGCAGTACTTC
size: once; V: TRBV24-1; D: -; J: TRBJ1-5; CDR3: CATSDETANQPQHF; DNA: TGTGCCACCAGTGATGAGACAGCCAATCAGCCCCAGCATTTT
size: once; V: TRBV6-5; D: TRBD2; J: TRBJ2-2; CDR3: CATGGGLWTGELFF; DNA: TGTGCCACGGGGGGAGGGCTATGGACCGGGGAGCTGTTTTTT
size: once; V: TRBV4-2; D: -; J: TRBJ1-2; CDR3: CASSQDLLTDGYTF; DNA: TGTGCCAGCAGCCAAGACCTACTTACGGATGGCTACACCTTC
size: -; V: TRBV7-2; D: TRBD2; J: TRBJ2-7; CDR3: CASSSGLAGGLRVYEQYF; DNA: TGTGCCAGCAGCTCAGGACTAGCGGGGGGGCTTAGGGTCTACGAGCAGTACTTC